Listed below are T cell receptor beta chains from one sample, sequenced in a study of T cell responses to AZD1222 COVID-19 vaccine. Clones were read by immunoSEQ multiplex PCR, and TCRdb kept only the in-frame ones, dropping some. The repertoire holds 100,000 to 150,000 clones, with 75% to 85% as singletons. Sample: peripheral blood, taken 28 days after the second AZD1222 dose. Receptor source: an adult who received the AZD1222 COVID-19 vaccine. Each CDR3 is given with its conserved first and last residue. Each record gives: clone size, D gene, V gene, J gene, CDR3 protein, CDR3 DNA. A D gene is named only where the DNA matches it firmly. For some rows the clone size is stated as once, few or many, or as a class when expanded; others skip it.

abundance: .
d_gene: TRBD1
v_gene: TRBV19
j_gene: TRBJ1-2
CDR3aa: CASSHPGQANYGYTF
CDR3nt: TGTGCCAGTAGTCACCCGGGACAGGCTAACTATGGCTACACCTTC

abundance: .
d_gene: .
v_gene: TRBV19
j_gene: TRBJ2-7
CDR3aa: CASSIRWAPAYEQYF
CDR3nt: TGTGCCAGTAGTATTCGGTGGGCCCCGGCTTACGAGCAGTACTTC

abundance: .
d_gene: TRBD1
v_gene: TRBV20-1
j_gene: TRBJ2-7
CDR3aa: CSASGGGTGLYEQYF
CDR3nt: TGCAGTGCTAGTGGGGGTGGGACAGGACTCTACGAGCAGTACTTC

abundance: .
d_gene: .
v_gene: TRBV5-4
j_gene: TRBJ2-5
CDR3aa: CASSLGLQETQYF
CDR3nt: TGTGCCAGCAGCTTAGGACTCCAAGAGACCCAGTACTTC

abundance: .
d_gene: TRBD1
v_gene: TRBV19
j_gene: TRBJ2-7
CDR3aa: CASSIGRGNGEQYF
CDR3nt: TGTGCCAGTAGTATCGGCAGGGGGAATGGCGAGCAGTACTTC

abundance: .
d_gene: .
v_gene: TRBV9
j_gene: TRBJ1-6
CDR3aa: CASSHTKQTEDYNSPLHF
CDR3nt: TGTGCCAGCAGCCATACCAAACAGACAGAAGATTATAATTCACCCCTCCACTTT

abundance: .
d_gene: TRBD1
v_gene: TRBV5-1
j_gene: TRBJ1-2
CDR3aa: CASSFGGTGVVDTF
CDR3nt: TGCGCCAGCAGCTTCGGGGGGACAGGGGTTGTCGACACCTTC

abundance: .
d_gene: .
v_gene: TRBV7-3
j_gene: TRBJ1-2
CDR3aa: CASSLSRSYGYTF
CDR3nt: TGTGCCAGCAGCTTGAGCCGGAGCTATGGCTACACCTTC

abundance: .
d_gene: TRBD1
v_gene: TRBV5-1
j_gene: TRBJ1-5
CDR3aa: CASSLEGQGLGQPQHF
CDR3nt: TGCGCCAGCAGCTTGGAAGGACAGGGGTTGGGTCAGCCCCAGCATTTT

abundance: .
d_gene: TRBD1
v_gene: TRBV5-6
j_gene: TRBJ1-4
CDR3aa: CASSRTGTNEKLFF
CDR3nt: TGTGCCAGCAGCCGGACAGGGACTAATGAAAAACTGTTTTTT

abundance: .
d_gene: .
v_gene: TRBV2
j_gene: TRBJ1-5
CDR3aa: CASSELRLPNQPQHF
CDR3nt: TGTGCCAGCAGTGAACTCAGGCTCCCAAATCAGCCCCAGCATTTT

abundance: .
d_gene: .
v_gene: TRBV7-2
j_gene: TRBJ2-3
CDR3aa: CASSPRDLPLGTQYF
CDR3nt: TGTGCCAGCAGCCCCCGGGACTTACCTTTGGGTACGCAGTATTTT

abundance: .
d_gene: .
v_gene: TRBV6-2/TRBV6-3
j_gene: TRBJ2-3
CDR3aa: CASSGLPDKTTDTQYF
CDR3nt: TGTGCCAGCAGCGGACTCCCGGACAAAACAACAGATACGCAGTATTTT

abundance: .
d_gene: .
v_gene: TRBV18
j_gene: TRBJ2-1
CDR3aa: CASSRGSDNEQFF
CDR3nt: TGTGCCAGCTCACGGGGTTCGGACAATGAGCAGTTCTTC

abundance: .
d_gene: .
v_gene: TRBV5-6
j_gene: TRBJ2-7
CDR3aa: CASSFHLYEQYF
CDR3nt: TGTGCCAGCAGCTTTCATCTCTACGAGCAGTACTTC

abundance: .
d_gene: TRBD1
v_gene: TRBV28
j_gene: TRBJ1-5
CDR3aa: CASTPTDRLISNQPQHF
CDR3nt: TGTGCCAGCACCCCGACGGACAGGCTAATAAGCAATCAGCCCCAGCATTTT

abundance: .
d_gene: .
v_gene: TRBV11-2
j_gene: TRBJ2-2
CDR3aa: CASSLGGAGELFF
CDR3nt: TGTGCCAGCAGCTTAGGTGGGGCCGGGGAGCTGTTTTTT

abundance: .
d_gene: .
v_gene: TRBV4-3
j_gene: TRBJ1-2
CDR3aa: CASSQDGVWRYGYTF
CDR3nt: TGCGCCAGCAGCCAAGATGGGGTTTGGCGCTATGGCTACACCTTC

abundance: once
d_gene: TRBD1
v_gene: TRBV5-6
j_gene: TRBJ2-1
CDR3aa: CASSRAGQGLNEQFF
CDR3nt: TGTGCCAGCAGCCGGGCAGGACAGGGTTTAAATGAGCAGTTCTTC

abundance: .
d_gene: .
v_gene: TRBV15
j_gene: TRBJ1-2
CDR3aa: CATSWSQGPYGYTF
CDR3nt: TGTGCCACCAGCTGGTCACAGGGCCCCTATGGCTACACCTTC

abundance: .
d_gene: TRBD1
v_gene: TRBV15
j_gene: TRBJ1-5
CDR3aa: CATSSGQGAYQPQHF
CDR3nt: TGTGCCACCAGCAGCGGACAGGGGGCTTATCAGCCCCAGCATTTT

abundance: .
d_gene: .
v_gene: TRBV6-5
j_gene: TRBJ1-3
CDR3aa: CASSYSPETSGNTIYF
CDR3nt: TGTGCCAGCAGTTACTCGCCGGAGACATCTGGAAACACCATATATTTT

abundance: .
d_gene: .
v_gene: TRBV7-2
j_gene: TRBJ1-3
CDR3aa: CASSRNSGNTIYF
CDR3nt: TGTGCCAGCAGCCGAAACTCTGGAAACACCATATATTTT

abundance: .
d_gene: .
v_gene: TRBV21-1
j_gene: TRBJ2-1
CDR3aa: CASSPQSPQGAGGNEQFF
CDR3nt: TGTGCCAGCAGCCCTCAAAGTCCACAGGGGGCGGGCGGCAATGAGCAGTTCTTC

abundance: .
d_gene: TRBD1
v_gene: TRBV18
j_gene: TRBJ2-1
CDR3aa: CASSPGQGVSEQFF
CDR3nt: TGTGCCAGCTCCCCGGGACAGGGGGTAAGTGAGCAGTTCTTC

abundance: .
d_gene: .
v_gene: TRBV19
j_gene: TRBJ1-1
CDR3aa: CASSQTGKNTEAFF
CDR3nt: TGTGCCAGTAGTCAGACCGGGAAGAACACTGAAGCTTTCTTT

abundance: .
d_gene: TRBD1
v_gene: TRBV19
j_gene: TRBJ1-2
CDR3aa: CASRNQGAQRPNYGYTF
CDR3nt: TGTGCCAGTAGGAACCAGGGGGCCCAAAGACCTAACTATGGCTACACCTTC

abundance: .
d_gene: TRBD2
v_gene: TRBV4-3
j_gene: TRBJ2-3
CDR3aa: CASSQGLAGGRALIDTQYF
CDR3nt: TGCGCCAGCAGCCAAGGACTAGCGGGGGGGCGGGCTTTAATAGATACGCAGTATTTT

abundance: .
d_gene: .
v_gene: TRBV7-6
j_gene: TRBJ1-2
CDR3aa: CASSPRSQGPGYTF
CDR3nt: TGTGCCAGCAGCCCGAGGTCCCAGGGACCGGGCTACACCTTC

abundance: once
d_gene: .
v_gene: TRBV11-2
j_gene: TRBJ1-5
CDR3aa: CASSLVSDQPQHF
CDR3nt: TGTGCCAGCAGCTTAGTATCTGATCAGCCCCAGCATTTT

abundance: .
d_gene: .
v_gene: TRBV25-1
j_gene: TRBJ2-5
CDR3aa: CASSDLIQETQYF
CDR3nt: TGTGCCAGCAGTGACCTCATACAAGAGACCCAGTACTTC

abundance: .
d_gene: TRBD1
v_gene: TRBV27
j_gene: TRBJ2-7
CDR3aa: CASSRQGTYEQYF
CDR3nt: TGTGCCAGCAGTAGACAGGGGACCTACGAGCAGTACTTC

abundance: .
d_gene: .
v_gene: TRBV28
j_gene: TRBJ1-6
CDR3aa: CASHQGNSPLHF
CDR3nt: TGTGCCAGCCACCAGGGGAATTCACCCCTCCACTTT

abundance: .
d_gene: TRBD2
v_gene: TRBV5-6
j_gene: TRBJ2-7
CDR3aa: CASSFEGLAGLGYEQYF
CDR3nt: TGTGCCAGCAGCTTCGAGGGGCTAGCGGGGTTGGGTTACGAGCAGTACTTC

abundance: .
d_gene: TRBD2
v_gene: TRBV9
j_gene: TRBJ2-1
CDR3aa: CASSARGGTNEQFF
CDR3nt: TGTGCCAGCAGCGCCCGGGGAGGGACCAATGAGCAGTTCTTC

abundance: .
d_gene: .
v_gene: TRBV19
j_gene: TRBJ1-2
CDR3aa: CASSRESYGYTF
CDR3nt: TGTGCCAGTAGCCGGGAGTCCTATGGCTACACCTTC

abundance: few
d_gene: TRBD1
v_gene: TRBV18
j_gene: TRBJ1-4
CDR3aa: CASSPNRQGGEKLFF
CDR3nt: TGTGCCAGCTCACCGAACAGACAGGGTGGGGAAAAACTGTTTTTT

abundance: .
d_gene: TRBD1
v_gene: TRBV27
j_gene: TRBJ2-1
CDR3aa: CASSYPGQSEQFF
CDR3nt: TGTGCCAGCAGTTACCCGGGACAGAGTGAGCAGTTCTTC

abundance: .
d_gene: .
v_gene: TRBV5-5
j_gene: TRBJ1-5
CDR3aa: CASSLRPTGNQPQHF
CDR3nt: TGTGCCAGCAGCTTGCGTCCAACTGGCAATCAGCCCCAGCATTTT

abundance: .
d_gene: .
v_gene: TRBV4-1
j_gene: TRBJ1-6
CDR3aa: CASSQDQNRRNSPLHF
CDR3nt: TGCGCCAGCAGCCAAGATCAAAACAGGAGAAATTCACCCCTCCACTTT

abundance: .
d_gene: .
v_gene: TRBV7-9
j_gene: TRBJ1-1
CDR3aa: CASSLQGGSTEAFF
CDR3nt: TGTGCCAGCAGCTTACAGGGAGGGAGCACTGAAGCTTTCTTT